This TCR beta chain was documented in a study of cytotoxic CD8 clonotypes in ibrutinib-treated CLL. Broader study findings: Elevated clonality accompanied ibrutinib response, with a return toward baseline values at progression.

Turning to this clone: The antigen is undetermined.

Assay: immunoSEQ multiplex PCR; the TCRdb copy retains only in-frame clones and omits some. This sample yields more than 110,000 clones, of which 76% are seen a single time; 5% to 5.5% belongs to the top ten. CDR3 length: 15 residues. V was cut by 8 bases and J by 1 base, with 16 bases left in between. From germline, CDR1 is SEHNR and CDR2 FQNEAQ (reference sequence). This clonotype was sampled from a human donor with chronic lymphocytic leukemia. This chain links TRBV7-9 with TRBJ2-3; tentative D call: TRBD1 (6 bases). Sequenced material: PBMCs, taken after 24 months of ibrutinib treatment. This CDR3 is CASGQTPWGTDTQYF. In nucleotides, the CDR3 is TGTGCCAGCGGACAGACCCCCTGGGGCACAGATACGCAGTATTTT.